This TCR beta chain was recovered during a study of CD8+CD57+ T cells in acquired aplastic anemia. The CDR3 is 16 residues long. Per germline, CDR1 DFQATT and CDR2 SNEGSKA (reference sequence). J was trimmed by 2 bases and V by 1 base; bases with no gene match: 4. It was genomic DNA that served as the template for profiling TCR beta VDJ and CDR3. MiXCR, run by TCRdb on the reads, gives a single entry per CDR3 protein. The sample includes about 210,000 distinct CDR3 sequences, roughly 55% of them seen just once. The sequence was collected from a human donor in good health. The sequenced sample was sorted CD4+, CD8+, or CD8+CD57+ T cells (not recorded which) from PBMCs. The chain combines TRBV20-1 with TRBJ2-3; 12 positions agree with TRBD2. CDR3 DNA: TGCAGTGCTAGAGGACTAGCGGGGGTCCACACAGATACGCAGTATTTT. It encodes CSARGLAGVHTDTQYF.